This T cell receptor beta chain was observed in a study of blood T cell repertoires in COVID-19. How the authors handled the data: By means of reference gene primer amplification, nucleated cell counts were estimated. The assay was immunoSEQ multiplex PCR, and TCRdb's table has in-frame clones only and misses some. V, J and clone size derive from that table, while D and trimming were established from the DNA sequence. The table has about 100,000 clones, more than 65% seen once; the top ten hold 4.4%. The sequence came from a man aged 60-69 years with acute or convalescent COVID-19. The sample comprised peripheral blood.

DNA for the CDR3: TGCGCCAGCAGCTTGGGCCGGTTGGCGGACACCGGGGAGCTGTTTTTT. Its translation is CASSLGRLADTGELFF. The chain employs TRBV5-1 and TRBJ2-2; no clear D gene. Per the germline V gene, CDR1 is SGHRS and CDR2 is YFSETQ. V shed 0 bases and J shed 3 bases, with 12 bases lying between them. The CDR3 consists of 16 residues.